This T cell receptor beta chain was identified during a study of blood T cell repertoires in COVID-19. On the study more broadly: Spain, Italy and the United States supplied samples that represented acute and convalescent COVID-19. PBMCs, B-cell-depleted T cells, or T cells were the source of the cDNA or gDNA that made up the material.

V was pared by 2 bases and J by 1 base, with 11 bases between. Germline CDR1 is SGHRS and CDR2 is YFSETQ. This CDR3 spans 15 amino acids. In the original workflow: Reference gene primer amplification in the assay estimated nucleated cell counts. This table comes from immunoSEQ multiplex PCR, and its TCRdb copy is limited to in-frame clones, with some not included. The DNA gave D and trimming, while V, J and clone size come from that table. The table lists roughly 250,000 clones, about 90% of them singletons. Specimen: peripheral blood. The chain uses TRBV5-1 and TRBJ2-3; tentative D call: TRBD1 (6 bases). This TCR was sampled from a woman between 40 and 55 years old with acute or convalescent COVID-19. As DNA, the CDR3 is TGCGCCAGCAGCTTTCGAGGGGGAGGCACAGATACGCAGTATTTT. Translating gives CASSFRGGGTDTQYF.